This T cell receptor (beta chain) appears in the sequencing data of a study of T-cell reconstitution after alpha-beta-depleted transplantation in children. From germline, CDR1 is SGHTA and CDR2 FQGTGA. CDR3 length equals 12 residues. Trimming removed 2 bases at V and 9 bases at J, with 8 bases between. A TCRbeta library incorporating unique molecular identifiers was prepared. Each CDR3 protein is one row after TCRdb ran MiXCR on the PCR reads. The repertoire holds just under 250,000 distinct CDR3 sequences, with about 25% as singletons. The chain couples TRBV7-3 to TRBJ2-1; no clear D. The receptor's source is a girl aged 2-10 years with Fanconi anemia, due to receive a stem cell transplant. The material sequenced was PBMCs, taken before TCRalphabeta/CD19-depleted stem cell transplant. In DNA, the CDR3 is TGTGCCAGCAGCTTATTGTTGGGTGAGCAGTTCTTC. It is translated as CASSLLLGEQFF. Complete variable domain (other parts from reference TRBV7-3 and TRBJ2-1): GAGVSQTPSNKVTEKGKYVELRCDPISGHTALYWYRQSLGQGPEFLIYFQGTGAADDSGLPNDRFFAVRPEGSVSTLKIQRTERGDSAVYLCASSLLLGEQFFGPGTRLTVL.